Presented here are 13 T cell receptor beta chains from one specimen sequenced in a study of blood T cell repertoires in COVID-19 (dated by TCRdb to the early 2020s). Library construction relied on the immunoSEQ multiplex PCR assay. TCRdb re-hosts the immuneACCESS table, in-frame sequences only. Its copies lack some clones; in the studies checked, an unresolved V gene accounts for under half of them, and the cause for the rest is not known. The sample records 150,000 or so clones, 92% of which are singletons. Jointly, the top ten make up approximately 4.9% of the sample. Sequenced: peripheral blood. All receptors come from a man in his thirties or forties with COVID-19, enrolled during active disease.

The chain uses TRBV10-3 and TRBJ1-1; D ambiguous. This CDR3 region has 12 residues. The germline V gene has CDR1 ENHRY and CDR2 SYGVKD. V lost 6 bases to trimming and J lost 1 base, with 6 bases between them. CDR3 coding DNA: TGTGCCATCAGATCAGAGAACACTGAAGCTTTCTTT. The encoded protein is CAIRSENTEAFF.

The chain employs TRBV18 and TRBJ1-2, with D possibly matching TRBD1 (5 bases). Trimming took 5 bases from V and 4 from J, leaving 8 bases between them. Germline-derived CDR1 and CDR2 are KGHSH and LQKENI. This CDR3 region has 12 residues. Written as DNA, the CDR3 is TGTGCCAGCTCAACGACAGTCTATGGCTACACCTTC. This codes for CASSTTVYGYTF.

The chain combines TRBV27 with TRBJ1-2; 10 bases are a match to TRBD1. Germline lookup yields CDR1 MNHEY and CDR2 SMNVEV (reference sequence). The CDR3 length is 16 residues. J lost 0 bases, V lost 6 bases, and 7 bases had no gene match. CDR3 sequence (DNA): TGTGCCAGCAGCCCCCGGACAGGGGGTACTAACTATGGCTACACCTTC. This translates into CASSPRTGGTNYGYTF.

This chain joins TRBV11-3 and TRBJ1-1, with a tentative D call TRBD1 (5 bases). The CDR3 spans 12 residues. In germline, CDR1 is SGHNT, CDR2 YENEEA. With 1 base removed from V and 8 bases from J, the gap between germline ends came to 8 bases. CDR3 region: CASSLGGHEAFF. The CDR3 region has the DNA TGTGCCAGCAGCTTAGGGGGCCACGAAGCTTTCTTT.

The rearrangement uses TRBV5-6 and TRBJ1-5, with 9 bases lining up with TRBD1. Germline V lookup: CDR1 SGHDT, CDR2 YYEEEE. J lost 3 bases, V lost 3 bases, and 16 bases had no gene match. The CDR3 spans 19 residues. This CDR3 is CASSSSGTGTAGDNQPQHF. The DNA of the CDR3 is TGTGCCAGCAGCTCCTCCGGGACAGGGACAGCGGGAGACAATCAGCCCCAGCATTTT.

This chain links TRBV7-9 with TRBJ2-3; 11 nucleotides line up with TRBD2. Germline CDR1 reads SEHNR; CDR2 reads FQNEAQ (reference sequence). J gave up 2 bases and V 5 bases, and 12 bases lay outside the gene matches. The CDR3 totals 18 residues. The CDR3 region has the DNA TGTGCCAGCAGCCTACCTCAGGGGACTAGCGGACACACAGATACGCAGTATTTT. Translating it yields CASSLPQGTSGHTDTQYF. Supplemented by reference TRBV7-9 and TRBJ2-3, the full variable domain reads DTGVSQNPRHKITKRGQNVTFRCDPISEHNRLYWYRQTLGQGPEFLTYFQNEAQLEKSRLLSDRFSAERPKGSFSTLEIQRTEQGDSAMYLCASSLPQGTSGHTDTQYFGPGTRLTVL.

On this clone itself: The sample has other DNA sequences that encode this CDR3 too. The chain is built from TRBV3-1 (or the pseudogene TRBV3-2) and TRBJ2-5; D is perhaps TRBD1 (6 bases). V lost 1 base and J 3 bases, leaving 9 bases between the germline ends. Per germline, CDR1 LGHDT and CDR2 YNNKEL (reference sequence). The CDR3 consists of 14 residues. The CDR3 loop reads CASSQVNREETQYF. CDR3 bases: TGTGCCAGCAGCCAAGTTAACAGGGAAGAGACCCAGTACTTC.

The chain employs TRBV18 and TRBJ1-1; D is undetermined. Trimming removed 4 bases from V and 3 bases from J, with 3 bases in between. CDR3 size: 11 residues. Germline-derived CDR1 and CDR2 are KGHSH and LQKENI. Here the CDR3 DNA reads TGTGCCAGCTCACGAGACACTGAAGCTTTCTTT. It translates to CASSRDTEAFF.

This chain connects TRBV7-2 to TRBJ1-2; 7 positions match TRBD1. J gave up 4 bases and V 6 bases, and 5 bases lay outside the gene matches. The CDR3 consists of 13 residues. Germline CDR1 SGHTA, CDR2 FQGNSA. CDR3 loop: CASRSTGVYGYTF. The CDR3 region has the DNA TGTGCCAGCAGATCTACAGGGGTCTATGGCTACACCTTC.

The V gene is TRBV19, the J gene TRBJ1-2; tentative D call: TRBD1 (5 bases). This CDR3 spans 12 amino acids. The V end was cut by 5 bases, the J end by 8 bases, with 12 bases between. The V gene's germline CDR1 is LNHDA and CDR2 SQIVND (reference sequence). CDR3 sequence reads: CASSLPGLGYTF. The DNA for the CDR3 is TGTGCCAGTAGTCTCCCAGGGTTGGGCTACACCTTC.

The CDR3 coding sequence is TGTGCCAGCTATAGATCAGGACAGCCCGATTCTTCCCTCCACTTT. Translating it yields CASYRSGQPDSSLHF. The chain recombines TRBV5-4 with TRBJ1-6, with a tentative D call TRBD1 (6 bases). The V and J ends lost 7 bases and 14 bases respectively, with 25 bases between them. This CDR3 comprises 15 residues. Germline lookup yields CDR1 SGHNT and CDR2 YYREEE (reference sequence).

The chain links TRBV5-8 to TRBJ1-5, with a tentative D call TRBD1 (6 bases). Germline V gene lookup returns CDR1 SGHTS and CDR2 YDEGEE. The CDR3 contains 15 residues. The V gene lost 4 bases and the J gene lost 0 bases, with 11 bases spanning the gap. The chain's CDR3 is CASSLGGLSNQPQHF. CDR3 DNA: TGTGCCAGCAGCCTCGGGGGGCTTAGCAATCAGCCCCAGCATTTT.

The CDR3 sequence is CASSPGTVYEKLFF. In nucleotides, the CDR3 is TGTGCCAGCAGCCCCGGGACAGTCTATGAAAAACTGTTTTTT. The chain couples TRBV28 to TRBJ1-4; the match to TRBD1 covers 7 bases. The CDR3 length is 14 residues. V was pared by 6 bases and J by 6 bases, with 7 bases of the junction left unmatched. From germline, CDR1 is MDHEN and CDR2 SYDVKM.